The entry that follows covers one T cell receptor beta chain sequence. The germline V gene has CDR1 KGHSH and CDR2 LQKENI. V was pared by 2 bases and J by 8 bases, with 18 bases between. The CDR3 sequence is 15 residues long. This entry is derived from a study of technical replicates of blood from several donors. Assay: immunoSEQ multiplex PCR; the TCRdb copy retains only in-frame clones and omits some. The data hold roughly 80,000 clones, with over 75% observed a single time. The receptor was derived from a human donor in good health. The specimen sequenced was T cells isolated from PBMCs. The chain combines TRBV18 with TRBJ1-2; D might be TRBD1 (6 bases). The CDR3 is CASSPNRDIPRGYTF. Here the CDR3 DNA reads TGTGCCAGCTCACCAAACCGGGACATCCCTCGCGGCTACACCTTC.